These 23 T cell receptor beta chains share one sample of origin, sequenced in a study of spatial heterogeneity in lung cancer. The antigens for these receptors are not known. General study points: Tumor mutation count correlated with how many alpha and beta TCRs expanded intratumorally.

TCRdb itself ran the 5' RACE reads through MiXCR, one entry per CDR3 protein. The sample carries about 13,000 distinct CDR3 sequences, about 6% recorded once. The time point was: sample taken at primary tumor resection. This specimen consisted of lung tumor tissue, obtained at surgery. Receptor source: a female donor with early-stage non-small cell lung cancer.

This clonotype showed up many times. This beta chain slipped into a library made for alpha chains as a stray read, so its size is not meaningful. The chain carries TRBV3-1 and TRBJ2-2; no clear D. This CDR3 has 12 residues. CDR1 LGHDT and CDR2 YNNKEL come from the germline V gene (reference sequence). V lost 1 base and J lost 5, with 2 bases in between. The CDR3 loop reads CASSQGTGELFF. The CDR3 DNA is TGTGCCAGCAGCCAAGGGACCGGGGAGCTGTTTTTT.

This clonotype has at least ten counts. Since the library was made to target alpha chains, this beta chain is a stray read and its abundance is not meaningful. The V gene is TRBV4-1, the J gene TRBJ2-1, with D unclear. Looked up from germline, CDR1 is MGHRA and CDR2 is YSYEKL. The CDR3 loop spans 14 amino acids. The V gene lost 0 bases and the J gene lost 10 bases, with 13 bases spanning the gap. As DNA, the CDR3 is TGCGCCAGCAGCCAAGATTTGATATCGGTGGAGCAGTTCTTC. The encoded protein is CASSQDLISVEQFF.

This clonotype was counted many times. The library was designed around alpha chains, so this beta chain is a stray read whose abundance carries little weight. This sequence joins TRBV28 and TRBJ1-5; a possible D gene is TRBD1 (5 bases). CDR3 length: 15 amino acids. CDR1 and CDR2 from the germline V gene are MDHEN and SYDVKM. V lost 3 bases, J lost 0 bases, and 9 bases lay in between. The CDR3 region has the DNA TGTGCCAGCAGTTTCGGCGGGACTAGCAATCAGCCCCAGCATTTT. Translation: CASSFGGTSNQPQHF. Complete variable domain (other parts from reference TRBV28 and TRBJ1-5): DVKVTQSSRYLVKRTGEKVFLECVQDMDHENMFWYRQDPGLGLRLIYFSYDVKMKEKGDIPEGYSVSREKKERFSLILESASTNQTSMYLCASSFGGTSNQPQHFGDGTRLSIL.

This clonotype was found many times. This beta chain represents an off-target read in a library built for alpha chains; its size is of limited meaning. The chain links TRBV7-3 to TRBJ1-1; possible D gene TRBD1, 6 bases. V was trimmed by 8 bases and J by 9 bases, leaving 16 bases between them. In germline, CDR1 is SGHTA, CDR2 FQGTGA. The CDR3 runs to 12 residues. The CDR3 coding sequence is TGTGCCAGCGCCCATCCGGGGGGGCAAGCTTTCTTT. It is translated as CASAHPGGQAFF.

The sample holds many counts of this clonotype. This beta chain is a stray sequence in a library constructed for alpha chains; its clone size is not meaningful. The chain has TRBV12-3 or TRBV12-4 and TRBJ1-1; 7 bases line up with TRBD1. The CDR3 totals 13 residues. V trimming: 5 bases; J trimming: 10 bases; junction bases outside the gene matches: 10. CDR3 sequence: CASSPTGVGRAFF. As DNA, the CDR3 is TGTGCCAGCAGTCCCACAGGGGTGGGTCGAGCTTTCTTT.

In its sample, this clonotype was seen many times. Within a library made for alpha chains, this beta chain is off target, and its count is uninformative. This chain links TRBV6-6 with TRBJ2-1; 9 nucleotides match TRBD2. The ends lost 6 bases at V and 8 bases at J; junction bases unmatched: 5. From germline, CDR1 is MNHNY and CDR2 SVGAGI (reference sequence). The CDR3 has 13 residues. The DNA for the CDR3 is TGTGCCAGCAGGACTAGCGGCGGTGATGAGCAGTTCTTC. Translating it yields CASRTSGGDEQFF.

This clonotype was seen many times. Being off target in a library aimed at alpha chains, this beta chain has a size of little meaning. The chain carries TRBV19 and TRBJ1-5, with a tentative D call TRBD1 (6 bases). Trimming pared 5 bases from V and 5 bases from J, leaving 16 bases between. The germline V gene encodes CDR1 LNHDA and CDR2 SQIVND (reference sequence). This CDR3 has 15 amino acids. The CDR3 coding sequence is TGTGCCAGTAGTTCCCTTGGGGGGCTTTATCAGCCCCAGCATTTT. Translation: CASSSLGGLYQPQHF.

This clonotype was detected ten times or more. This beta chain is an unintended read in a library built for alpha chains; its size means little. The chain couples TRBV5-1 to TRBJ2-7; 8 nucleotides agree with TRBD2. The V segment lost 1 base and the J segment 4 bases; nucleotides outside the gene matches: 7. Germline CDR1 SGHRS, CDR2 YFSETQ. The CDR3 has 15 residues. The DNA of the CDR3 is TGCGCCAGCAGCTTGAGAACGGGGGGGAGGTACGAGCAGTACTTC. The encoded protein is CASSLRTGGRYEQYF. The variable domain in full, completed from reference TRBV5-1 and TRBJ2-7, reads KAGVTQTPRYLIKTRGQQVTLSCSPISGHRSVSWYQQTPGQGLQFLFEYFSETQRNKGNFPGRFSGRQFSNSRSEMNVSTLELGDSALYLCASSLRTGGRYEQYFGPGTRLTVT.

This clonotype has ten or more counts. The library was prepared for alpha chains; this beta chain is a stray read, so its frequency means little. This CDR3 is CASHMGQGGYGYTF. As DNA, the CDR3 is TGTGCCAGCCATATGGGACAGGGGGGCTATGGCTACACCTTC. This rearrangement joins TRBV7-9 to TRBJ1-2, with 11 nucleotides matching TRBD1. V lost 8 bases and J lost 4; bases outside the gene matches: 6. Germline CDR1 SEHNR, CDR2 FQNEAQ (reference sequence). There are 14 residues in the CDR3.

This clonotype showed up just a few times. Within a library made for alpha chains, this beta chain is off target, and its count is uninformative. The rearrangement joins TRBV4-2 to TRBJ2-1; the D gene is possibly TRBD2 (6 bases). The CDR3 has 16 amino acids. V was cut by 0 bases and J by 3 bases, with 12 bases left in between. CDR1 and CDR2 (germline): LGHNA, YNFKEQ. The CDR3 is CASSQDRGTVYNEQFF. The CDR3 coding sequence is TGTGCCAGCAGCCAAGATCGGGGGACGGTCTACAATGAGCAGTTCTTC.

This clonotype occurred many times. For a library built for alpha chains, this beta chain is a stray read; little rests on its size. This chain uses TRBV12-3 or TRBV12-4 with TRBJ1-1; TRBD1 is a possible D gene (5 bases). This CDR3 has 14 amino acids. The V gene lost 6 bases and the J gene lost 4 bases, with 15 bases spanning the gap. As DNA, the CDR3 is TGTGCCAGCAGCATTTCCGGGACCCTCACTGAAGCTTTCTTT. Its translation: CASSISGTLTEAFF.

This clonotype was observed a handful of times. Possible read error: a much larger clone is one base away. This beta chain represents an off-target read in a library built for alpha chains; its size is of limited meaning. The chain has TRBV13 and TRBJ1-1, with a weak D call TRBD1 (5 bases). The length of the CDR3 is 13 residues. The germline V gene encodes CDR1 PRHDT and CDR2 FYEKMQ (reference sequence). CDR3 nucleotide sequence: TGTACCAGCAGCTTAGACCCAGGGACTGAAGCTTTCTTT. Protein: CTSSLDPGTEAFF.

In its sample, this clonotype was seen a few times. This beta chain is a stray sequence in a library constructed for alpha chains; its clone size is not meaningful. The CDR3 sequence is CASSFGDGSYEQYF. The CDR3 nucleotides are TGTGCCAGCAGCTTCGGGGACGGGTCCTACGAGCAGTACTTC. The rearrangement joins TRBV11-1 to TRBJ2-7; the D call may be TRBD1 or TRBD2 (5 bases each). The CDR3 contains 14 residues. CDR1 SGHAT and CDR2 FQDESV come from the germline V gene (reference sequence). The V end lost 3 bases, the J end lost 1 base, and 10 bases lay between the germline ends.

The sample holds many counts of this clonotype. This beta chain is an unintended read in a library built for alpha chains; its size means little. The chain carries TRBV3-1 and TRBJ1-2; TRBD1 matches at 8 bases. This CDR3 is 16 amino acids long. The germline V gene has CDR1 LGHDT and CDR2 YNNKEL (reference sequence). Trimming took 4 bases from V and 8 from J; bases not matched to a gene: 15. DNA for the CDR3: TGTGCCAGCAGCCTCCGGGACAGGCCCCCTTCTCTAGGCTACACCTTC. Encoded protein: CASSLRDRPPSLGYTF.

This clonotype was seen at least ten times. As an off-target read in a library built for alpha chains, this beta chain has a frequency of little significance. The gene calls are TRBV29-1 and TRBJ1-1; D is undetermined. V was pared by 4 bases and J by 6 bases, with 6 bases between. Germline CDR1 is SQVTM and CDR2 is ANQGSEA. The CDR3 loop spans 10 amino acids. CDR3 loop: CSVVVAEAFF. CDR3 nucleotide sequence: TGCAGCGTTGTGGTCGCTGAAGCTTTCTTT.

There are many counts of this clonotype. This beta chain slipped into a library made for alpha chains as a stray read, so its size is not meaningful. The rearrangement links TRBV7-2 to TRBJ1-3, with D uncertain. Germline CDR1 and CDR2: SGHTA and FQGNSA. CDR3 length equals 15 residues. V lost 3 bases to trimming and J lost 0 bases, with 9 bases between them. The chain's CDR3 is CASSFDWTSGNTIYF. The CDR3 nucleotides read TGTGCCAGCAGCTTTGACTGGACCTCTGGAAACACCATATATTTT.

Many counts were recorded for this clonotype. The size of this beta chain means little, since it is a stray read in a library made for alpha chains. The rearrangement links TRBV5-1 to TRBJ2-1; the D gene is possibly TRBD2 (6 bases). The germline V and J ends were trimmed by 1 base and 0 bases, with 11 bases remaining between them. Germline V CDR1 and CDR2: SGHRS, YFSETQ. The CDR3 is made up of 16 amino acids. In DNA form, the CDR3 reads TGCGCCAGCAGCTTGATGGGGGGAAGCTCCTACAATGAGCAGTTCTTC. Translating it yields CASSLMGGSSYNEQFF.

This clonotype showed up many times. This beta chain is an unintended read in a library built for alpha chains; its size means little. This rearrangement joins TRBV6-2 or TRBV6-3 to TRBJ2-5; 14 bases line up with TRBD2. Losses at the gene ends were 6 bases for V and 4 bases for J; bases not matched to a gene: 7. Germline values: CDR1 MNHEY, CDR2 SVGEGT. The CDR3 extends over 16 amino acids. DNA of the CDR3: TGTGCCAGCAGCCGGACTAGCGGGGGGTCAAGAGAGACCCAGTACTTC. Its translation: CASSRTSGGSRETQYF.

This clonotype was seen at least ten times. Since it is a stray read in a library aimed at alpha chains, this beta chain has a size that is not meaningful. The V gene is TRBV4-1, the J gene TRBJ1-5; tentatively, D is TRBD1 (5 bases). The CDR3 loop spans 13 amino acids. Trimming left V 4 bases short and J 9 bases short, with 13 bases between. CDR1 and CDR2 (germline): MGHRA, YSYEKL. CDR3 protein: CASSRDFMRPQHF. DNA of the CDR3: TGCGCCAGCAGCCGGGACTTTATGCGGCCCCAGCATTTT.

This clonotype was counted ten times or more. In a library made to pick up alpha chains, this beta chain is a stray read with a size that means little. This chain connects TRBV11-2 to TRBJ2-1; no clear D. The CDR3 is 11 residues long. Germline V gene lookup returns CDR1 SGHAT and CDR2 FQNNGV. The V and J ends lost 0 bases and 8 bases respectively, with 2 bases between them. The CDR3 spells CASSLDYEQFF. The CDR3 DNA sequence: TGTGCCAGCAGCTTAGATTATGAGCAGTTCTTC.

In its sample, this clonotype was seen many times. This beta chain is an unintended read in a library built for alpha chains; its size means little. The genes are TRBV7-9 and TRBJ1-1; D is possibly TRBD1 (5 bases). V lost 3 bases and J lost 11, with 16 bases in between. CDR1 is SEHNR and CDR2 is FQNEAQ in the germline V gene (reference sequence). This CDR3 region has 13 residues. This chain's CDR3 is CASSFTVTEIAFF. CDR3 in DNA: TGTGCCAGCAGCTTCACGGTGACAGAGATTGCTTTCTTT.

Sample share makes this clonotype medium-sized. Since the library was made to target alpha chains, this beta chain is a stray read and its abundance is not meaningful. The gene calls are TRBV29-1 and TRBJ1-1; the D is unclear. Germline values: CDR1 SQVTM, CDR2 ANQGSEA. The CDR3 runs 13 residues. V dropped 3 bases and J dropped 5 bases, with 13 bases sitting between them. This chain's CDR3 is CSVDGGLLTEAFF. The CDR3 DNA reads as TGCAGCGTTGACGGAGGGCTGTTGACTGAAGCTTTCTTT.

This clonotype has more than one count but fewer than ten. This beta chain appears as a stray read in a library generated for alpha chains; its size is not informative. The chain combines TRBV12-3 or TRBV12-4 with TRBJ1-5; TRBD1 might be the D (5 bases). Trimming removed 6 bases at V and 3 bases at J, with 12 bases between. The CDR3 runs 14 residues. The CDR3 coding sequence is TGTGCCAGCAGGGGGGACCTTAACAATCAGCCCCAGCATTTT. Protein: CASRGDLNNQPQHF.